This is a list of T cell receptor beta chains from one sample in a study of TIL therapy for anti-PD-1-resistant metastatic lung cancer. The protocol was immunoSEQ multiplex PCR, while the TCRdb copy is restricted to in-frame clones and leaves out a portion. The table shows under 70,000 clones, with around 90% occurring only once. This specimen was blood, taken at baseline. These receptors were collected from a person aged 25 to 79 with non-small cell lung cancer. CDR3s include the opening cysteine and the closing phenylalanine or tryptophan. Fields, in order: D gene, V gene, clone size, J gene, CDR3 length, CDR3 protein, CDR3 DNA. The D gene is left open where the match is weak. Clone size is not always given. Where it is, it says once, few, many or a class for expanded clones.

.,TRBV6-5,.,TRBJ2-2,15,CASRSPGRNTGELFF,TGTGCCAGCAGATCGCCGGGACGAAACACCGGGGAGCTGTTTTTT
TRBD1,TRBV27,.,TRBJ2-7,16,CASSLWLTGGLYEQYF,TGTGCCAGCAGTTTATGGTTAACAGGGGGCCTCTACGAGCAGTACTTC
.,TRBV9,.,TRBJ2-7,13,CASSPDGTYEQYF,TGTGCCAGCAGCCCCGACGGTACCTACGAGCAGTACTTC
.,TRBV4-1,.,TRBJ1-3,13,CASSPRSGNTIYF,TGCGCCAGCAGCCCGCGGTCTGGAAACACCATATATTTT
.,TRBV5-1,.,TRBJ1-4,15,CASSLDAGTNEKLFF,TGCGCCAGCAGCTTGGACGCCGGGACTAATGAAAAACTGTTTTTT
TRBD2,TRBV5-5,.,TRBJ2-7,14,CASSTTSDHYEQYF,TGTGCCAGCAGCACCACTAGCGACCACTACGAGCAGTACTTC
TRBD1,TRBV28,once,TRBJ2-3,16,CASSSVTGGSTDTQYF,TGTGCCAGCAGTTCAGTGACAGGGGGGAGCACAGATACGCAGTATTTT
.,TRBV7-5,.,TRBJ1-5,18,CVRSNRTGDTISNQPQHF,TGTGTCAGAAGCAATCGGACAGGTGATACGATTAGCAATCAGCCCCAGCATTTT
.,TRBV24-1,.,TRBJ2-5,14,CATSDLGSSETQYF,TGTGCCACCAGTGATTTGGGGAGCTCGGAGACCCAGTACTTC
.,TRBV6-1,.,TRBJ2-7,14,CASSEGISGHEQYF,TGTGCCAGCAGTGAAGGGATTAGTGGCCACGAGCAGTACTTC
.,TRBV6-1,.,TRBJ2-1,15,CASSTSGGLGNEQFF,.
TRBD1,TRBV27,.,TRBJ2-2,14,CASGGTGSAGELFF,TGTGCCAGCGGCGGGACAGGGAGCGCCGGGGAGCTGTTTTTT
TRBD1,TRBV6-2/TRBV6-3,.,TRBJ1-1,15,CASSSPGQGNTEAFF,TGTGCCAGCAGTTCGCCCGGACAGGGGAACACTGAAGCTTTCTTT
.,TRBV28,.,TRBJ1-1,13,CASSSTVNTEAFF,TGTGCCAGCAGCTCGACAGTGAACACTGAAGCTTTCTTT
TRBD1,TRBV10-3,.,TRBJ2-3,17,CAISELTGGKSGDTQYF,TGTGCCATCAGTGAACTCACAGGGGGGAAGAGTGGAGATACGCAGTATTTT
.,TRBV4-2,.,TRBJ1-5,17,CASSQDRAPRGNQPQHF,TGTGCCAGCAGCCAAGATAGGGCCCCCAGGGGCAATCAGCCCCAGCATTTT
TRBD1,TRBV10-1,few,TRBJ2-7,13,CASSGDRGHEQYF,TGCGCCAGCAGTGGGGACAGGGGACACGAGCAGTACTTC
.,TRBV19,.,TRBJ2-1,14,CASSITPGAGEQFF,TGTGCCAGTAGTATTACCCCCGGGGCTGGGGAGCAGTTCTTC
.,TRBV30,.,TRBJ2-1,15,CAWSTKYHKTNEQFF,TGTGCCTGGAGTACCAAATATCACAAGACCAATGAGCAGTTCTTC
.,TRBV30,.,TRBJ2-1,13,CAWSGTLLAQQFF,TGTGCCTGGAGCGGTACCCTCCTGGCGCAGCAGTTCTTC
.,TRBV3-1/TRBV3-2,few,TRBJ1-1,15,CASSTATGANTEAFF,TGTGCCAGCAGTACTGCGACAGGAGCGAACACTGAAGCTTTCTTT
.,TRBV10-3,.,TRBJ2-5,11,CAISEGETQYF,TGTGCCATCAGTGAGGGAGAGACCCAGTACTTC
.,TRBV12-3/TRBV12-4,.,TRBJ2-7,13,CASSLGLLYEQYF,TGTGCCAGCAGTTTAGGTTTGCTTTACGAGCAGTACTTC
.,TRBV5-1,once,TRBJ2-3,14,CASSFPAGVDTQYF,TGCGCCAGCAGCTTCCCCGCTGGGGTGGATACGCAGTATTTT
TRBD1,TRBV15,.,TRBJ1-2,15,CATSRDLGTGNGYTF,TGTGCCACCAGCAGAGATCTAGGGACAGGGAATGGCTACACCTTC
TRBD1,TRBV10-3,.,TRBJ2-2,14,CAIRRTGDTGELFF,TGTGCCATCAGGAGGACAGGGGACACCGGGGAGCTGTTTTTT